This TCR beta chain was sequenced for a study of a mutant IDH1 vaccine in newly diagnosed glioma. Study-wide context: Of treated patients, roughly 62% were men and approximately 40% women, averaging 40.4 years. Patients arrived already treated with radiotherapy, temozolomide, or both, most having had both.

Time point given: baseline, week 1 (first vaccination visit). Treatment in this sample: pre-vaccination baseline after standard-of-care therapy. Germline CDR1 is SGHRS and CDR2 is YFSETQ. Trimming left V 4 bases short and J 8 bases short, with 19 bases between. The CDR3 consists of 15 residues. Only in-frame clones appear in the TCRdb table, and some are missing; sequencing was by immunoSEQ multiplex PCR. In the table there are over 30,000 clones, approximately 80% of which are singletons. The receptor's source is a man aged 45 to 65 with glioma. Some clones in this sample may be carry-over from other donors' samples. This chain joins TRBV5-1 and TRBJ2-1; D is unclear. The material was peripheral blood mononuclear cells (PBMCs), obtained from a glioma patient treated with radiotherapy, temozolomide or both. CDR3 protein: CASSGESYVGHEQFF. CDR3 nucleotides: TGCGCCAGCAGCGGTGAGAGCTACGTCGGGCATGAGCAGTTCTTC. The entire variable domain, with the rest obtained from reference TRBV5-1 and TRBJ2-1, is as follows: KAGVTQTPRYLIKTRGQQVTLSCSPISGHRSVSWYQQTPGQGLQFLFEYFSETQRNKGNFPGRFSGRQFSNSRSEMNVSTLELGDSALYLCASSGESYVGHEQFFGPGTRLTVL.